Presented here are 30 T cell receptor beta chains from one specimen sequenced in a study of T cells after yellow fever vaccination. Each CDR3 protein gets one entry after TCRdb re-called the 5' RACE reads with MiXCR. The sample yields hundreds of thousands of distinct CDR3 sequences, 7.5% to 9% seen once. The sample here was PBMCs, taken on the day of the first yellow fever vaccination. These receptors were collected from a young man who received the YFV17D yellow fever vaccine.

This clonotype was found many times. This chain links TRBV5-6 with TRBJ2-6; 8 bases are shared with TRBD1. Losses at the gene ends were 2 bases for V and 4 bases for J; bases not matched to a gene: 8. This CDR3 has 17 amino acids. Germline assignment: CDR1 SGHDT and CDR2 YYEEEE. For the CDR3, the DNA is TGTGCCAGCAGCTTTTGGACAGGGTCTGCCGGGGCCAACGTCCTGACTTTC. This translates into CASSFWTGSAGANVLTF.

The chain couples TRBV7-8 to TRBJ2-1; TRBD2 aligns across 7 bases. The CDR3 is made up of 16 amino acids. CDR1 and CDR2 from the germline V gene are SGHVS and FQNEAQ. Trimming at V came to 1 base and at J to 1 base, leaving 4 bases not matched to a gene. The CDR3 here is CASSLVLRGSYNEQFF. DNA of the CDR3: TGTGCCAGCAGCTTAGTTTTGCGGGGGTCCTACAATGAGCAGTTCTTC. Filled out from reference TRBV7-8 and TRBJ2-1, the complete variable domain reads GAGVSQSPRYKVAKRGQDVALRCDPISGHVSLFWYQQALGQGPEFLTYFQNEAQLDKSGLPSDRFFAERPEGSVSTLKIQRTQQEDSAVYLCASSLVLRGSYNEQFFGPGTRLTVL.

This rearrangement joins TRBV12-3 or TRBV12-4 to TRBJ2-5; a weak D match, TRBD2 (6 bases). The CDR3 covers 15 residues. Trimming cost V 5 bases and J 6 bases, with 19 bases left between them. The CDR3 protein is CASSRLGGAAKTQYF. The CDR3 region has the DNA TGTGCCAGCAGTCGCCTCGGAGGGGCGGCTAAGACCCAGTACTTC.

The genes are TRBV7-2 and TRBJ2-7; no reliable D call. Germline V gene data show CDR1 as SGHTA and CDR2 as FQGNSA. Trimming removed 0 bases at V and 6 bases at J, with 12 bases between. The CDR3 consists of 14 residues. The CDR3 sequence: CASSLAGPPSEQYF. The DNA of the CDR3 is TGTGCCAGCAGCTTAGCCGGGCCTCCCTCCGAGCAGTACTTC.

V gene TRBV15 combines with J gene TRBJ2-2; D call uncertain. V shed 4 bases and J shed 6 bases, with 6 bases lying between them. In germline, CDR1 is LNHNV, CDR2 YYDKDF (reference sequence). CDR3 length: 12 amino acids. The CDR3 region has the DNA TGTGCCACCAGCATGGGGTCCGGGGAGCTGTTTTTT. It is translated as CATSMGSGELFF.

In its sample, this clonotype was seen a few times. The rearrangement links TRBV5-1 to TRBJ1-4; possibly TRBD1 for D (5 bases). The CDR3 has 14 amino acids. CDR1 is SGHRS and CDR2 is YFSETQ in the germline V gene. With 3 bases removed from V and 6 bases from J, the gap between germline ends came to 12 bases. CDR3 loop: CASSSGPLDEKLFF. CDR3 DNA sequence: TGCGCCAGCAGCTCGGGACCCCTAGATGAAAAACTGTTTTTT.

This chain joins TRBV10-2 and TRBJ2-7, with 10 bases lining up with TRBD2. Germline CDR1 is WSHSY and CDR2 is SAAADI. There are 14 residues in the CDR3. V lost 5 bases and J lost 5; bases outside the gene matches: 6. CDR3 loop: CASSYSGGINEQYF. The CDR3 region has the DNA TGCGCCAGCAGTTATAGCGGGGGGATCAACGAGCAGTACTTC.

The rearrangement uses TRBV7-2 and TRBJ2-1; 9 nucleotides line up with TRBD2. The CDR3 loop spans 16 amino acids. The germline V gene encodes CDR1 SGHTA and CDR2 FQGNSA. Losses at the gene ends were 6 bases for V and 7 bases for J; bases not matched to a gene: 13. In DNA, the CDR3 is TGTGCCAGCAGTTCAAGCGGGGGGCCGAGGAAGAATGAGCAGTTCTTC. This codes for CASSSSGGPRKNEQFF.

This clonotype was seen at least ten times. The chain has TRBV18 and TRBJ2-1; no clear D. CDR1 is KGHSH and CDR2 is LQKENI in the germline V gene. V was shortened by 0 bases and J by 2 bases, with 11 bases between the two germline ends. There are 16 residues in the CDR3. CDR3 region: CASSPPGPQAYNEQFF. Here the CDR3 DNA reads TGTGCCAGCTCACCACCAGGACCGCAGGCCTACAATGAGCAGTTCTTC.

This clonotype was recorded many times. V is TRBV5-1 and J is TRBJ2-1, with D perhaps TRBD1 (6 bases). CDR3 length: 15 amino acids. CDR1 SGHRS and CDR2 YFSETQ come from the germline V gene. Trimming removed 4 bases from V and 2 bases from J, with 13 bases in between. CDR3 nucleotides: TGCGCCAGCAGCCCGATGACAGGAGCCTACAATGAGCAGTTCTTC. This translates into CASSPMTGAYNEQFF.

The chain uses TRBV20-1 and TRBJ1-2; D is perhaps TRBD1 (5 bases). The V gene's germline CDR1 is DFQATT and CDR2 SNEGSKA (reference sequence). The CDR3 is made up of 14 amino acids. V shed 6 bases and J shed 4 bases, with 18 bases lying between them. The CDR3 DNA reads as TGCAGTGCGACAGACAACCCGTCGGGCTATGGCTACACCTTC. As protein: CSATDNPSGYGYTF.

The rearrangement links TRBV7-2 to TRBJ2-2; 11 bases fit TRBD2. CDR1 is SGHTA, CDR2 FQGNSA, per germline. This CDR3 comprises 15 residues. V lost 4 bases, J lost 6 bases, and 4 bases stayed unmatched. CDR3 DNA: TGTGCCAGCAGCTACTTTAGCGGGGGGGCCGGGGAGCTGTTTTTT. It yields the protein CASSYFSGGAGELFF.

V and J are TRBV10-3 and TRBJ2-1; TRBD1 matches 7 bases. Per germline, CDR1 ENHRY and CDR2 SYGVKD. This CDR3 has 14 residues. The V and J ends lost 3 bases and 4 bases, in that order; junction bases with no gene match: 3. The CDR3 DNA reads as TGTGCCATCAGTGACGACAGGGAATACAATGAGCAGTTCTTC. The encoded protein is CAISDDREYNEQFF.

V gene TRBV7-2 combines with J gene TRBJ2-1, with 8 bases lining up with TRBD2. The J segment lost 5 bases and the V segment lost 9 bases, leaving 9 bases of the junction unmatched. The germline V gene encodes CDR1 SGHTA and CDR2 FQGNSA. The CDR3 consists of 14 residues. Here the CDR3 DNA reads TGTGCCAGTCTCAAGAGCGGGGGCCACAATGAGCAGTTCTTC. It is translated as CASLKSGGHNEQFF.

The table lists this clonotype with many counts. This rearrangement joins TRBV6-2 or TRBV6-3 to TRBJ2-1; tentatively, D is TRBD2 (5 bases). There are 13 residues in the CDR3. In germline, CDR1 is MNHEY, CDR2 SVGEGT. V was cut by 6 bases and J by 13 bases, with 19 bases left in between. The CDR3 protein is CASSRDSTAGQFF. The CDR3 DNA sequence: TGTGCCAGCAGCCGTGACTCCACGGCGGGTCAGTTCTTC.

This clonotype was seen a few times. V gene TRBV20-1 combines with J gene TRBJ2-5; either TRBD1 or TRBD2 may supply D (5 bases each). The CDR3 totals 15 residues. Trimming left V 3 bases short and J 5 bases short, with 19 bases between. Germline CDR1 DFQATT, CDR2 SNEGSKA (reference sequence). The CDR3 sequence is CSARPPTGTGETQYF. The DNA of the CDR3 is TGCAGTGCTAGGCCTCCGACCGGGACGGGGGAGACCCAGTACTTC.

This clonotype was seen only a few times. The rearrangement uses TRBV28 and TRBJ1-5, with TRBD1 matching over 7 bases. CDR1 MDHEN and CDR2 SYDVKM come from the germline V gene. The CDR3 loop spans 17 amino acids. The V gene end was trimmed by 6 bases and the J gene end by 0 bases; junction bases not matched to a gene: 11. The CDR3 loop reads CASSPTGTQRSNQPQHF. CDR3 DNA: TGTGCCAGCAGCCCGACAGGGACTCAGCGTAGCAATCAGCCCCAGCATTTT.

This chain connects TRBV28 to TRBJ1-1; D may be TRBD1 (6 bases). Trimming pared 2 bases from V and 3 bases from J, leaving 19 bases between. The germline CDR1 and CDR2 sequences are MDHEN and SYDVKM. The CDR3 is 17 residues long. For the CDR3, the DNA is TGTGCCAGCAGTTTAACAGAGGGGACAAAAGGGGACACTGAAGCTTTCTTT. Protein product: CASSLTEGTKGDTEAFF.

The chain uses TRBV20-1 and TRBJ2-1; TRBD2 aligns across 8 bases. V lost 5 bases, J lost 8 bases, and 8 bases stayed unmatched. CDR1 is DFQATT and CDR2 is SNEGSKA in the germline V gene (reference sequence). The CDR3 is 13 amino acids. The CDR3 nucleotides read TGCAGTGCTCTGATGCGGGGGGTCGATGAGCAGTTCTTC. It encodes CSALMRGVDEQFF.

In this sample, this clonotype turned up many times. The J gene is TRBJ2-3, the V gene TRBV6-5; weak D call: TRBD2 (5 bases). The CDR3 is made up of 15 amino acids. The germline gives CDR1 MNHEY, CDR2 SVGAGI. V was shortened by 2 bases and J by 1 base, with 10 bases between the two germline ends. The CDR3, as DNA: TGTGCCAGCAGTTACCGAGGGTCGGGCACAGATACGCAGTATTTT. It specifies CASSYRGSGTDTQYF.

In this sample, this clonotype turned up a few times. The chain links TRBV27 to TRBJ1-2; weak D call: TRBD1 (5 bases). Germline V gene lookup returns CDR1 MNHEY and CDR2 SMNVEV (reference sequence). V lost 2 bases to trimming and J lost 6 bases, with 13 bases between them. CDR3 size: 14 residues. CDR3 coding DNA: TGTGCCAGCAGTTTAAAGGGGTATGGGAATGGCTACACCTTC. Residues: CASSLKGYGNGYTF.

This clonotype was observed many times. The chain joins TRBV29-1 to TRBJ2-7, with D perhaps TRBD1 or TRBD2 (5 bases each). The CDR3 runs 11 residues. V lost 7 bases and J lost 4, with 11 bases in between. Germline V CDR1 and CDR2: SQVTM, ANQGSEA. The CDR3 here is CSAGTTYEQYV. For the CDR3, the DNA is TGCAGCGCCGGGACGACATACGAGCAGTACGTC.

The rearrangement uses TRBV18 and TRBJ2-5, with D perhaps matching TRBD2 (5 bases). Germline V lookup: CDR1 KGHSH, CDR2 LQKENI. This CDR3 is 13 amino acids long. V was cut by 4 bases and J by 5 bases, with 11 bases left in between. CDR3 bases: TGTGCCAGCTCACAGAGGGTATCGGAGACCCAGTACTTC. Its protein is CASSQRVSETQYF.

V and J are TRBV12-3 or TRBV12-4 and TRBJ2-2; 9 bases fit TRBD2. Trimming removed 11 bases from V and 5 bases from J; junction bases left unmatched: 21. This CDR3 is built from 18 residues. The CDR3 here is CAFRPRGGGASRTGELFF. In nucleotides, the CDR3 is TGTGCCTTCAGGCCCAGGGGCGGGGGGGCGTCTAGGACCGGGGAGCTGTTTTTT.

This clonotype was seen a few times. This chain uses TRBV29-1 with TRBJ2-1; 11 nucleotides line up with TRBD1. The CDR3 consists of 17 residues. Per the germline V gene, CDR1 is SQVTM and CDR2 is ANQGSEA. The ends lost 2 bases at V and 2 bases at J; junction bases unmatched: 8. This CDR3 is CSVELGTGGDPYNEQFF. The CDR3 DNA sequence: TGCAGCGTTGAATTGGGGACAGGGGGGGACCCCTACAATGAGCAGTTCTTC.

This chain links TRBV10-3 with TRBJ2-1, with D possibly matching TRBD1 (5 bases). V lost 4 bases and J 0 bases, leaving 19 bases between the germline ends. This CDR3 spans 18 amino acids. Per germline, CDR1 ENHRY and CDR2 SYGVKD. The CDR3 DNA reads TGTGCCATCAGTGCTCTGGGATCGGTGACAGACTCCTACAATGAGCAGTTCTTC. Amino acid sequence: CAISALGSVTDSYNEQFF.

CDR3 sequence reads: CASSRQDGNQPQHF. DNA for the CDR3: TGTGCCAGCAGCCGCCAGGACGGCAATCAGCCCCAGCATTTT. The genes are TRBV4-2 and TRBJ1-5; D not certain. Trimming took off 4 bases at V and 2 bases at J, with 9 bases between the two ends. The germline V gene encodes CDR1 LGHNA and CDR2 YNFKEQ. The CDR3 consists of 14 residues.

The table lists this clonotype with many counts. The J gene is TRBJ2-7, the V gene TRBV12-3 or TRBV12-4; D may be TRBD1 (6 bases). Trimming took 4 bases from V and 3 from J, leaving 19 bases between them. The CDR3 is made up of 16 amino acids. The CDR3: CASSSGDGAGDYEQYF. The CDR3 coding sequence is TGTGCCAGCAGTTCTGGGGACGGGGCAGGGGACTACGAGCAGTACTTC.

This chain connects TRBV6-2 or TRBV6-3 to TRBJ2-1; D call uncertain. Trimming stripped 4 bases from V and 4 bases from J, with 17 bases between. CDR1 and CDR2 (germline): MNHEY, SVGEGT. This CDR3 is built from 16 residues. The CDR3 sequence: CASSWTLTGEYNEQFF. The DNA for the CDR3 is TGTGCCAGCAGTTGGACCCTAACGGGTGAATACAATGAGCAGTTCTTC.

CDR3 sequence (DNA): TGCGCCAGCAGCCAGGCGGGGGAGAGCACTGAAGCTTTCTTT. It encodes CASSQAGESTEAFF. The J gene is TRBJ1-1, the V gene TRBV4-1; TRBD1 is a possible D gene (5 bases). Trimming removed 3 bases from V and 4 bases from J, with 12 bases in between. The germline gives CDR1 MGHRA, CDR2 YSYEKL. This CDR3 is 14 amino acids long.